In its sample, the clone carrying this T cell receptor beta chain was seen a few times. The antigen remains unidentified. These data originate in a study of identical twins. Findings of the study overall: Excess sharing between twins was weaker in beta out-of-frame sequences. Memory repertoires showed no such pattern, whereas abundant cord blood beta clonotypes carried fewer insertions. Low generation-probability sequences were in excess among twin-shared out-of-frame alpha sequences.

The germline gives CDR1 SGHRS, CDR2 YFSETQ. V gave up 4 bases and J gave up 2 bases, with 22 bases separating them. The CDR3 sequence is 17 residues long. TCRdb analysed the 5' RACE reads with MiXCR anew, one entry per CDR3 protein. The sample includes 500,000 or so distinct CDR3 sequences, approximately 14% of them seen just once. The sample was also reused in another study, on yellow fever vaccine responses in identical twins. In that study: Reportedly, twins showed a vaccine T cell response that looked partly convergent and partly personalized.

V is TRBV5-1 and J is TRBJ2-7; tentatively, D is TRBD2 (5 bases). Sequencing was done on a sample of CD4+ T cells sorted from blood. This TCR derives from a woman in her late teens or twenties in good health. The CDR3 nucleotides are TGCGCCAGCAGCCAGGACTCCCTATCCTCTATAACCTACGAGCAGTACTTC. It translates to CASSQDSLSSITYEQYF.